This record looks at one TCR beta chain sequence and its context. In its sample, this clonotype was seen a few times. Its target antigen remains unknown. No qualities accompany the bases; no much larger clone lies one base away. The sample originates from a study of glioma-infiltrating T cells listed by TCRdb under 2016. The study in broad terms: The study sequenced TCR alpha- and beta-chain repertoires from glioma tissue, from non-neoplastic brain tissue and from matched peripheral blood mononuclear cells. To gauge divergence between tissue and blood T-cell populations, every tissue-infiltrating repertoire was compared against the peripheral blood repertoire from the same patient. Three low-grade glioma patients, fewer than 10 primary glioblastoma patients and three non-glioma patients contributing non-neoplastic brain tissue were included in the paired cohort.

TCR alpha and beta CDR3 regions were amplified with the iRepertoire nested amplicon-rescue multiplex PCR (arm-PCR) platform from RNA. The input for one-step reverse transcription and amplification was about 85-450 ng of tissue mRNA or PBMC total RNA. Following bead purification, Illumina adapters were added by a secondary multiplex PCR, and the libraries were gel-purified between 200 and 400 bp. Internal 6-nucleotide barcodes were carried by the libraries and were used for demultiplexing. Sequencing of libraries was performed on an Illumina MiSeq with 2x220 or 2x250 nucleotide paired-end reads. Per the authors' processing: Paired reads were merged with FLASH 1.2.11 and aligned to the GRCh37 human genome with BWA-MEM before extracting TRA and TRB reads. V and J assignment used an IMGT-derived reference of cassette sequences and CDR3 motifs that included pseudogenes. Reads were translated in three frames, and productive CDR3s were defined by a C…FGXG motif without stop codons. Unique combinations of V-J cassette pair and CDR3 amino acid sequence were defined as clonotypes. Reads were filtered by Hamming distance, with the threshold set by the sequence error rate of each sample in mapped regions. The public reads were run again by TCRdb, first through fastp at Q25 and then through MiXCR, and only productive beta chains were kept. For every CDR3 protein sequence, its rows merge into one entry that carries the most common genes and DNA. The V and J calls, along with clone size, are taken from TCRdb and not from the paper's own processing. The sample contains roughly 190,000 distinct CDR3 sequences, around 32% of them found a single time. The biggest ten clones account for over 20% of the sample.

The germline V gene sets CDR1 to LGHNA and CDR2 to YNFKEQ. From V the trimming removes 0 bases and from J it removes 2 bases, while the gene matches leave 1 base of the junction unaccounted for. The CDR3 goes from the cysteine to the phenylalanine over 15 residues. Only the CDR3 part of the read is kept: 45 bases, read in frame from the first base. Results the study describes overall, beyond this receptor: VJ-independent divergence between tissue and blood was below expectation in non-neoplastic patients but above expectation in all gliomas, especially low-grade gliomas. The group comparisons were based on small numbers of patients: three non-neoplastic, three low-grade glioma and seven to nine glioblastoma patients. Very few CDR3 sequences were shared between tissue and blood, attributed to high CDR3 diversity and limited sampling.

This receptor was identified in a human donor with low-grade glioma or glioblastoma, undergoing nonglioma brain surgery, or in good health (not recorded which). Material: glioma tissue, nonneoplastic brain tissue, or PBMCs (not recorded which). The rearranged segments are TRBV4-2 and TRBJ2-4; 7 bases in the junction line up with TRBD2. The CDR3 protein: CASSQEGGTKNIQYF. The DNA sequence reads TGTGCCAGCAGCCAAGAGGGAGGGACCAAAAACATTCAGTACTTC.